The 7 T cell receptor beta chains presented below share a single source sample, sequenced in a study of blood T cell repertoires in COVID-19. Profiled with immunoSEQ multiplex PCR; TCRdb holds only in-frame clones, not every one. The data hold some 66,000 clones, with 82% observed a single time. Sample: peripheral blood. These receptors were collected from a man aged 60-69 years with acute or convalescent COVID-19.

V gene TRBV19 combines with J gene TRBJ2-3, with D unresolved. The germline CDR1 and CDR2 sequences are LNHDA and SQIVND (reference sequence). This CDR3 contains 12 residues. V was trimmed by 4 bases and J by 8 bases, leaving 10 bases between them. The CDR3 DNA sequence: TGTGCCAGTAGTACACCCCCGGGTACGCAGTATTTT. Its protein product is CASSTPPGTQYF.

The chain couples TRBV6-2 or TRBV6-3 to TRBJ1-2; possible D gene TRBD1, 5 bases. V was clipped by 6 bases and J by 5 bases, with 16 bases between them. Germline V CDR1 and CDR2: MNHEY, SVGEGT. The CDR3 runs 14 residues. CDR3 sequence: CASSGGNQLYGYTF. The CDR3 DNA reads TGTGCCAGCAGCGGGGGGAATCAATTGTATGGCTACACCTTC.

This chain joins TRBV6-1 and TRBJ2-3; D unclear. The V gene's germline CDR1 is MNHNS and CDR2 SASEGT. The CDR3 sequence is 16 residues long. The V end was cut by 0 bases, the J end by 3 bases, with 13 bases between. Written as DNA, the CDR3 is TGTGCCAGCAGTGAAGCCACTTTGCCTTGGACAGATACGCAGTATTTT. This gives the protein CASSEATLPWTDTQYF.

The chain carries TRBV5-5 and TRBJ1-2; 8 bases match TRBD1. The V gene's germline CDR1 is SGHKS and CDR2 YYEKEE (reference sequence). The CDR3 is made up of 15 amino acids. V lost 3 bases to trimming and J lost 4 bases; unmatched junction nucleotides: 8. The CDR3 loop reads CASSSGQGRGYGYTF. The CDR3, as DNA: TGTGCCAGCAGCTCCGGACAGGGAAGGGGCTATGGCTACACCTTC.

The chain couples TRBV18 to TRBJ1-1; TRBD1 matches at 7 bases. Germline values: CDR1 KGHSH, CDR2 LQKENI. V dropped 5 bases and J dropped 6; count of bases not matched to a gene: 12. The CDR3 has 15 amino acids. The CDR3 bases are TGTGCCAGCTCATCACAAACAGGGGAATCCGCTGAAGCTTTCTTT. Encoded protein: CASSSQTGESAEAFF.

CDR3 amino acids: CASSQVQGDTEAFF. CDR3 nucleotide sequence: TGTGCCAGCTCACAGGTGCAGGGCGACACTGAAGCTTTCTTT. V usage is TRBV18 and J usage is TRBJ1-1; weak D call: TRBD1 (5 bases). V lost 4 bases to trimming and J lost 3 bases, with 12 bases between them. CDR3 length equals 14 residues. Germline loops: CDR1 KGHSH, CDR2 LQKENI.

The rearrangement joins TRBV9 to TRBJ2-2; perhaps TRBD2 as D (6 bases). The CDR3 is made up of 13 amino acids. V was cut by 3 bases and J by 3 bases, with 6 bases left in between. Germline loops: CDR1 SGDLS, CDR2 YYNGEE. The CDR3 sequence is CASSASDTGELFF. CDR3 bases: TGTGCCAGCAGCGCTAGCGACACCGGGGAGCTGTTTTTT.